Below are 32 T cell receptor beta chains sequenced from a single sample in a study of T cell clones after liver transplantation. Clones were sequenced by immunoSEQ multiplex PCR, and TCRdb holds only the in-frame ones, with some missing. The profile covers around 100,000 clones, with approximately 78% appearing a single time and around 0.94% taken by the ten largest. Specimen: CD4+ T cells from blood, collected before liver transplant. The receptors were sampled from a human donor who received a liver transplant.

This clone was seen only a few times. V usage is TRBV5-6 and J usage is TRBJ2-7, with 8 bases that match TRBD1. V shed 3 bases and J 7 bases; nucleotides not matched to a gene: 6. CDR1 is SGHDT and CDR2 is YYEEEE in the germline V gene. The CDR3 length is 13 residues. Written as DNA, the CDR3 is TGTGCCAGCAGCTCCCGGACAGGGCGGGAGCAGTACTTC. Translating gives CASSSRTGREQYF.

This chain links TRBV5-6 with TRBJ1-2, with D possibly matching TRBD1 (5 bases). V shed 5 bases and J shed 8 bases, with 22 bases lying between them. The CDR3 totals 15 residues. CDR1 is SGHDT, CDR2 YYEEEE, per germline. Here the CDR3 reads CASSYPGRPGSGYTF. The DNA of the CDR3 is TGTGCCAGCAGTTATCCGGGACGCCCTGGTTCCGGCTACACCTTC.

V is TRBV15 and J is TRBJ2-1; D is uncertain. Germline-derived CDR1 and CDR2 are LNHNV and YYDKDF (reference sequence). Trimming took off 4 bases at V and 7 bases at J, with 5 bases between the two ends. This CDR3 region has 11 residues. The CDR3 sequence: CATSMRNEQFF. CDR3 DNA sequence: TGTGCCACCAGCATGCGGAATGAGCAGTTCTTC.

The rearrangement links TRBV5-1 to TRBJ2-3; D may be TRBD2 (6 bases). The germline V gene encodes CDR1 SGHRS and CDR2 YFSETQ. The V end lost 3 bases, the J end lost 2 bases, and 13 bases lay between the germline ends. The CDR3 runs to 15 residues. CDR3 in DNA: TGCGCCAGCAGCTCCCTAGCGAAACCCACAGATACGCAGTATTTT. Amino acids: CASSSLAKPTDTQYF.

This chain connects TRBV7-9 to TRBJ2-4; a possible D gene is TRBD2 (5 bases). This CDR3 spans 16 amino acids. Germline loops: CDR1 SEHNR, CDR2 FQNEAQ (reference sequence). Between the trimmed V and J ends, which lost 1 base and 1 base, there was a span of 11 bases. CDR3 protein: CASSLEGSGAKNIQYF. CDR3 DNA: TGTGCCAGCAGCTTAGAAGGGAGTGGGGCCAAAAACATTCAGTACTTC.

Written as DNA, the CDR3 is TGTGCTAGTGGTTTGTCCCGGGACAGGCGGTTCCTTTATAGCAATCAGCCCCAGCATTTT. Its translation is CASGLSRDRRFLYSNQPQHF. V gene TRBV12-5 combines with J gene TRBJ1-5; 8 positions match TRBD1. The V segment lost 2 bases and the J segment 0 bases; nucleotides outside the gene matches: 15. The germline CDR1 and CDR2 sequences are LGHNT and FRNRAP. This CDR3 contains 20 residues.

This chain connects TRBV11-2 to TRBJ1-2; D call uncertain. The CDR3 length is 13 residues. V shed 1 base and J shed 2 bases, with 5 bases lying between them. Germline V gene data show CDR1 as SGHAT and CDR2 as FQNNGV. The CDR3 bases are TGTGCCAGCAGCTTAGCCAGCAACTATGGCTACACCTTC. This codes for CASSLASNYGYTF.

The chain has TRBV28 and TRBJ1-1; 10 bases are shared with TRBD1. In germline, CDR1 is MDHEN, CDR2 SYDVKM. Trimming removed 1 base from V and 3 bases from J; junction bases left unmatched: 2. This CDR3 spans 15 amino acids. The CDR3 DNA sequence: TGTGCCAGCAGTTTATCAGACAGGGGGCACACTGAAGCTTTCTTT. It specifies CASSLSDRGHTEAFF.

This clone was observed a handful of times. This chain uses TRBV5-6 with TRBJ2-7, with a possible D match to TRBD1 (5 bases). V shed 2 bases and J shed 6 bases, with 9 bases lying between them. The V gene's germline CDR1 is SGHDT and CDR2 YYEEEE. The length of the CDR3 is 12 residues. CDR3: CASSFRTREQYF. The CDR3 coding sequence is TGTGCCAGCAGCTTTAGGACACGCGAGCAGTACTTC. Using reference TRBV5-6 and TRBJ2-7 for the parts outside the CDR3, the full variable domain is DAGVTQSPTHLIKTRGQQVTLRCSPKSGHDTVSWYQQALGQGPQFIFQYYEEEERQRGNFPDRFSGHQFPNYSSELNVNALLLGDSALYLCASSFRTREQYFGPGTRLTVT.

The chain recombines TRBV30 with TRBJ1-1; D is unresolved. Germline V gives CDR1 GTSNPN, CDR2 SVGIG (reference sequence). Trimming took off 4 bases at V and 7 bases at J, with 10 bases between the two ends. The CDR3 totals 11 residues. CDR3 sequence reads: CAWTIRDEAFF. In nucleotides, the CDR3 is TGTGCCTGGACCATTCGGGATGAAGCTTTCTTT.

This clone occurred once. The rearrangement joins TRBV19 to TRBJ2-7; 8 bases match TRBD1. The CDR3 has 15 amino acids. J was trimmed by 5 bases and V by 5 bases; bases with no gene match: 11. Per the germline V gene, CDR1 is LNHDA and CDR2 is SQIVND (reference sequence). The CDR3 sequence is CASSLWTGTPNEQYF. In DNA, the CDR3 is TGTGCCAGTAGTCTATGGACAGGGACGCCCAACGAGCAGTACTTC.

The gene calls are TRBV29-1 and TRBJ1-5; 7 bases align to TRBD1. Germline CDR1 SQVTM, CDR2 ANQGSEA. The V and J ends lost 7 bases and 3 bases, in that order; junction bases with no gene match: 3. This CDR3 is built from 12 residues. This chain's CDR3 is CSAGQTNQPQHF. CDR3 nucleotide sequence: TGCAGCGCGGGACAGACCAATCAGCCCCAGCATTTT.

This clone was detected a few times. This chain links TRBV28 with TRBJ2-7; 8 bases match TRBD2. The CDR3 is 13 residues long. CDR1 MDHEN and CDR2 SYDVKM come from the germline V gene. V trimming: 5 bases; J trimming: 8 bases; junction bases outside the gene matches: 8. The CDR3 is CASSETGGPQQYF. The DNA of the CDR3 is TGTGCCAGCAGTGAGACGGGAGGGCCCCAGCAGTACTTC.

The table lists this clone with a count of one. V and J are TRBV7-2 and TRBJ2-1; 7 bases agree with TRBD2. There are 15 residues in the CDR3. Trimming cost V 3 bases and J 0 bases; bases outside gene matches: 2. Looked up from germline, CDR1 is SGHTA and CDR2 is FQGNSA. The CDR3 spells CASSFRGDSYNEQFF. The CDR3 nucleotides are TGTGCCAGCAGCTTTCGGGGGGACTCCTACAATGAGCAGTTCTTC. The full variable domain, in which reference TRBV7-2 and TRBJ2-1 provide the parts outside the CDR3, is GAGVSQSPSNKVTEKGKDVELRCDPISGHTALYWYRQSLGQGLEFLIYFQGNSAPDKSGLPSDRFSAERTGGSVSTLTIQRTQQEDSAVYLCASSFRGDSYNEQFFGPGTRLTVL.

This rearrangement joins TRBV7-6 to TRBJ2-5; 7 bases match TRBD1. CDR1 is SGHVS, CDR2 FNYEAQ, per germline. With V trimmed by 5 bases and J by 5 bases, 8 bases remained unmatched. The CDR3 is made up of 14 amino acids. The CDR3 sequence: CASSATGVGETQYF. CDR3 bases: TGTGCCAGCAGCGCTACAGGGGTCGGGGAGACCCAGTACTTC. The full variable domain, with the rest looked up from reference TRBV7-6 and TRBJ2-5, is GAGVSQSPRYKVTKRGQDVALRCDPISGHVSLYWYRQALGQGPEFLTYFNYEAQQDKSGLPNDRFSAERPEGSISTLTIQRTEQRDSAMYRCASSATGVGETQYFGPGTRLLVL.

J is TRBJ1-5 and V is TRBV2, with TRBD1 identical over 9 bases. CDR3 length equals 15 residues. The V and J ends lost 8 bases and 0 bases, in that order; junction bases with no gene match: 5. CDR1 and CDR2 (germline): SNHLY, FYNNEI. CDR3 bases: TGTGCCAGCCGGGGGACAGGGATTAGCAATCAGCCCCAGCATTTT. It specifies CASRGTGISNQPQHF.

V is TRBV19 and J is TRBJ2-1, with a weak D call TRBD1 (6 bases). Per germline, CDR1 LNHDA and CDR2 SQIVND (reference sequence). The CDR3 loop spans 16 amino acids. Trimming removed 4 bases at V and 3 bases at J, with 16 bases between. The CDR3, as DNA: TGTGCCAGTAGTAGCCCCGAGGGGGTGCGCTACAATGAGCAGTTCTTC. Protein: CASSSPEGVRYNEQFF. The full variable domain, with the rest looked up from reference TRBV19 and TRBJ2-1, is DGGITQSPKYLFRKEGQNVTLSCEQNLNHDAMYWYRQDPGQGLRLIYYSQIVNDFQKGDIAEGYSVSREKKESFPLTVTSAQKNPTAFYLCASSSPEGVRYNEQFFGPGTRLTVL.

The chain recombines TRBV2 with TRBJ2-7; 12 bases line up with TRBD2. The V and J ends lost 6 bases and 4 bases, in that order; junction bases with no gene match: 1. Germline CDR1 reads SNHLY; CDR2 reads FYNNEI. The CDR3 covers 13 residues. The CDR3 sequence is CASSGTSGYEQYF. CDR3 coding DNA: TGTGCCAGCAGCGGGACTAGCGGGTACGAGCAGTACTTC. The full variable domain, its missing parts supplied by reference TRBV2 and TRBJ2-7, is EPEVTQTPSHQVTQMGQEVILRCVPISNHLYFYWYRQILGQKVEFLVSFYNNEISEKSEIFDDQFSVERPDGSNFTLKIRSTKLEDSAMYFCASSGTSGYEQYFGPGTRLTVT.

This chain connects TRBV2 to TRBJ2-3; D tentatively reads TRBD1 or TRBD2 (5 bases each). V was pared by 6 bases and J by 0 bases, with 7 bases between. The length of the CDR3 is 13 residues. CDR1 and CDR2 (germline): SNHLY, FYNNEI. The chain's CDR3 is CASSRESTDTQYF. CDR3 coding DNA: TGTGCCAGCAGCAGGGAGAGCACAGATACGCAGTATTTT.

This chain uses TRBV20-1 with TRBJ2-1; D is perhaps TRBD1 (6 bases). CDR1 is DFQATT, CDR2 SNEGSKA, per germline (reference sequence). Trimming pared 7 bases from V and 6 bases from J, leaving 10 bases between. The CDR3 covers 11 residues. CDR3: CSVKGVNEQFF. The CDR3 DNA reads TGCAGTGTCAAGGGGGTCAATGAGCAGTTCTTC.

This chain uses TRBV28 with TRBJ2-7; D gene uncertain. Trimming took 3 bases from V and 4 from J, leaving 4 bases between them. Germline CDR1 MDHEN, CDR2 SYDVKM. The length of the CDR3 is 11 residues. In nucleotides, the CDR3 is TGTGCCAGCAGTTTTAGGTACGAGCAGTACTTC. As protein: CASSFRYEQYF.

The rearrangement links TRBV7-5 to TRBJ2-1; the D segment call TRBD2 is taken from the table without a DNA check. TRBV7-5 is reported as a pseudogene. The CDR3 length is 18 residues. CDR3 protein: CVRSSPKGSGGMNNEQFF. The CDR3 region has the DNA TGTGTCAGAAGCTCCCCCAAGGGTAGCGGGGGGATGAACAATGAGCAGTTCTTC.

The V gene is TRBV21-1, the J gene TRBJ2-7; the table assigns TRBD1, which was not confirmed against the DNA. TRBV21-1 constitutes a pseudogene. The CDR3 totals 15 residues. In DNA form, the CDR3 reads TGTGCCAGCAGCAAAAGGCCAGGGATCTCCTACGAGCAGTACTTC. Protein: CASSKRPGISYEQYF.

The J gene is TRBJ2-3, the V gene TRBV6-1; 8 nucleotides agree with TRBD2. Unmatched junction bases numbered 7, after V lost 0 bases and J lost 8 bases. CDR1 is MNHNS and CDR2 is SASEGT in the germline V gene. The CDR3 is 15 residues long. Here the CDR3 reads CASSEAGTGRGTQYF. CDR3 nucleotide sequence: TGTGCCAGCAGTGAAGCGGGGACCGGGAGGGGTACGCAGTATTTT.

This sequence joins TRBV5-1 and TRBJ1-2; the D gene is possibly TRBD1 (5 bases). There are 14 residues in the CDR3. V lost 6 bases to trimming and J lost 4 bases, with 16 bases between them. Germline values: CDR1 SGHRS, CDR2 YFSETQ. The CDR3 nucleotides are TGCGCCAGCAAAGTTGGTCCGACAGTCTATGGCTACACCTTC. Residues: CASKVGPTVYGYTF.

The chain uses TRBV6-1 and TRBJ1-4, with a tentative D call TRBD1 (5 bases). The V gene's germline CDR1 is MNHNS and CDR2 SASEGT. V was clipped by 2 bases and J by 2 bases, with 9 bases between them. This CDR3 is built from 15 residues. CDR3 nucleotide sequence: TGTGCCAGCAGTGAACTCCAGGGTACTAATGAAAAACTGTTTTTT. This sequence encodes CASSELQGTNEKLFF.

V usage is TRBV13 and J usage is TRBJ1-4; no clear D gene. V was cut by 2 bases and J by 3 bases, with 10 bases left in between. Germline assignment: CDR1 PRHDT and CDR2 FYEKMQ (reference sequence). The CDR3 is 15 amino acids. CDR3: CASSLILRANEKLFF. CDR3 coding DNA: TGTGCCAGCAGCTTAATATTGAGAGCTAATGAAAAACTGTTTTTT.

The chain couples TRBV2 to TRBJ2-2, with 15 nucleotides matching TRBD2. The junction had 12 bases not matched to a gene; V was cut back by 6 bases and J by 4 bases. CDR1 is SNHLY, CDR2 FYNNEI, per germline. This CDR3 region has 19 residues. The CDR3 is CASRLLGTSGGSFTGELFF. The CDR3 DNA reads TGTGCCAGCAGGTTACTCGGGACTAGCGGGGGGTCCTTCACCGGGGAGCTGTTTTTT.

The J gene is TRBJ1-2, the V gene TRBV7-9; perhaps TRBD1 as D (5 bases). Germline V gene data show CDR1 as SEHNR and CDR2 as FQNEAQ (reference sequence). V was trimmed by 0 bases and J by 6 bases, leaving 14 bases between them. The CDR3 is made up of 15 amino acids. The CDR3 is CASSLAGARKDGYTF. The CDR3, as DNA: TGTGCCAGCAGCTTAGCCGGGGCCAGGAAGGATGGCTACACCTTC.

The chain links TRBV10-3 to TRBJ1-1; D is unclear. There are 11 residues in the CDR3. Deletions cut 6 bases from V and 7 bases from J, with 9 bases between. CDR1 is ENHRY, CDR2 SYGVKD, per germline. CDR3 sequence: CAIRAEIEAFF. The CDR3, as DNA: TGTGCCATCAGGGCAGAGATTGAAGCTTTCTTT.

This clone was counted a single time. The rearrangement links TRBV6-1 to TRBJ1-4; D not resolved. Per the germline V gene, CDR1 is MNHNS and CDR2 is SASEGT. V was trimmed by 3 bases and J by 7 bases, leaving 9 bases between them. CDR3 length: 13 residues. The CDR3 DNA follows: TGTGCCAGCAGTGAGCAACCGGCTGAAAAACTGTTTTTT. Translated, it gives CASSEQPAEKLFF.

On this clone itself: This sample includes further DNA sequences coding for the same CDR3. The chain combines TRBV12-5 with TRBJ1-3, with D unclear. V was clipped by 6 bases and J by 0 bases, with 6 bases between them. CDR1 is LGHNT, CDR2 FRNRAP, per germline. There are 13 residues in the CDR3. The chain's CDR3 is CASGPSSGNTIYF. The CDR3 nucleotides are TGTGCTAGTGGCCCCTCCTCTGGAAACACCATATATTTT.